The source of this TCR beta chain is a study of T cells in women clearing cervical HPV infection. Points from the study as a whole: Richness plus V gene abundances separated cases from controls with AUC 0.7 to 0.9. Repertoire richness, not evenness, was significantly elevated in CIN3+ cases versus controls.

immunoSEQ multiplex PCR used an average of around 1,200 ng genomic DNA. Sequencing was performed with immunoSEQ multiplex PCR; in TCRdb, only in-frame clones are kept and a portion is missing. The table counts about 45,000 clones; 1.2% lies in the top ten. CDR1 is SQVTM and CDR2 is ANQGSEA in the germline V gene. The CDR3 loop spans 13 amino acids. V trimming: 7 bases; J trimming: 4 bases; junction bases outside the gene matches: 5. With respect to this clone: Antigen specificity is unknown. The CDR3 end is not reached by the read, which stops 3 residues before it; the germline J gene fills it in.

V usage is TRBV29-1 and J usage is TRBJ2-2; 8 bases agree with TRBD2. Sequencing input: blood buffy coat. The origin of this receptor is a woman between 18 and 75 years old with a cervical HPV16 infection that either progressed to CIN3+ or cleared (not recorded which). CDR3 DNA (partial): TGCAGCGGGGCCGGGGGGGGCACCGGGGAG. This translates into CSGAGGGTGE. The entire CDR3 is CSGAGGGTGELFF.